Listed below are T cell receptor beta chains from one sample, sequenced in a study of identical twins. TCRdb redid the calling of the 5' RACE reads with MiXCR, one entry per CDR3 protein. Of about 530,000 distinct CDR3 sequences in the sample, roughly 15% are singletons; the top ten hold about 0.4%. This sample also belongs to another study, concerning yellow fever vaccine responses in identical twins.

The sequencing input was CD4+ T cells sorted from blood. The receptor source for this set is a woman aged 18-35 years in good health. Both conserved end residues are trimmed from each CDR3.

j_call v_call cdr3_aa
TRBJ2-7 TRBV15 ATSRDLTGRLYEQY
TRBJ1-2 TRBV11-2 ASSANEGYT
TRBJ1-1 TRBV20-1 SGPGQEISEAF
TRBJ1-1 TRBV27 ASSFSASMRAF
TRBJ1-2 TRBV19 ASSAYRQPLYYGYT
TRBJ2-2 TRBV20-1 SASRTSGGNTGELF
TRBJ2-2 TRBV28 ASSARGRINTGELF
TRBJ2-1 TRBV7-6 ASSLATSVYNEQF
TRBJ2-3 TRBV25-1 ASSETGTAWTKTDTQY
TRBJ2-3 TRBV7-9 ASKKLRGSSDTQY
TRBJ2-5 TRBV20-1 SASKGLETQY
TRBJ2-4 TRBV27 ASSFRDRENIQY
TRBJ2-1 TRBV20-1 SASTSGRAIYNEQF
TRBJ2-1 TRBV6-2/TRBV6-3 ASSYASWNEQF
TRBJ2-5 TRBV7-6 ASSSIKGQGLETQY
TRBJ2-1 TRBV12-3/TRBV12-4 ASSGTDTARGNEQF
TRBJ2-3 TRBV10-3 AIRREPGEGDTQY
TRBJ2-5 TRBV7-7 ASSTSSGQETQY
TRBJ2-1 TRBV5-1 ASSLVREAGPSYNEQF
TRBJ1-5 TRBV12-3/TRBV12-4 ASSLAGPNQPQH